This T cell receptor beta chain was recorded in a study of regulatory dendritic cells for organ transplantation. Findings of the study overall: Naive CD4+ and CD8+ repertoires were highly diverse; memory CD8+ was most oligoclonal.

TCRdb's copy holds only in-frame clones and misses some; the assay was immunoSEQ multiplex PCR. The sample contains under 45,000 clones, 85% to 90% of which appear only once. CDR3 length: 14 amino acids. V lost 7 bases and J 4 bases, leaving 17 bases between the germline ends. Germline V lookup: CDR1 MNHNY, CDR2 SVGAGI (reference sequence). As to this clone: Its antigen is as yet unknown.

The J gene is TRBJ2-7, the V gene TRBV6-6; either TRBD1 or TRBD2 may supply D (5 bases each). The receptor was derived from a human donor in good health. The sample was naive CD4+ T cells from blood. Subset in this sample: CD45RA+ naive T cells. CDR3 DNA: TGTGCCAGCACCCGGGGCCACCCCATATACGAGCAGTACTTC. This encodes CASTRGHPIYEQYF.